This is a list of T cell receptor beta chains from one sample in a study of T-cell memory formation after mild COVID-19. From the 5' RACE reads, TCRdb called clonotypes with MiXCR, one entry per CDR3 protein. The sample lists a few hundred thousand distinct CDR3 sequences, about 17% seen once, with 20% to 25% in the top ten. Input material: PBMCs or a T cell subset sorted from them (not recorded which). These receptor sequences come from a young man who had mild COVID-19 (a few samples of this study predate the infection). Cell type and time point are not known. The CDR3 runs from the conserved cysteine through the conserved F or W. A D gene is named only where the DNA matches it firmly. Not all rows give a size; the values are once, few, many and, for expanded clones, a class.

v_call: TRBV9; clone_size: .; d_call: .; j_call: TRBJ1-1; cdr3_nt: TGTGCCAGCAGCGCGACCGCGAGAGGGGGGGATACTGAAGCTTTCTTT; cdr3_aa: CASSATARGGDTEAFF
v_call: TRBV2; clone_size: .; d_call: TRBD1; j_call: TRBJ2-3; cdr3_nt: TGTGCCAGCAGTCCCACGGACAGGACCTCAACAGATACGCAGTATTTT; cdr3_aa: CASSPTDRTSTDTQYF
v_call: TRBV5-5; clone_size: many; d_call: .; j_call: TRBJ2-3; cdr3_nt: TGTGCCAGCAGCTTGAGTACTAACACAGATACGCAGTATTTT; cdr3_aa: CASSLSTNTDTQYF
v_call: TRBV29-1; clone_size: few; d_call: .; j_call: TRBJ1-5; cdr3_nt: TGCAGCGTTGAAGACCCCGTCGGGTCCCAGCATTTT; cdr3_aa: CSVEDPVGSQHF
v_call: TRBV7-3; clone_size: few; d_call: .; j_call: TRBJ1-1; cdr3_nt: TGTGCCAGCAGCTTAACCCCAGGGACTGAAGCTTTCTTT; cdr3_aa: CASSLTPGTEAFF
v_call: TRBV5-1; clone_size: few; d_call: TRBD1; j_call: TRBJ2-5; cdr3_nt: TGCGCCAGCAGCTTGGGGACAGGGTACCAAGAGACCCAGTACTTC; cdr3_aa: CASSLGTGYQETQYF
v_call: TRBV12-3/TRBV12-4; clone_size: many; d_call: .; j_call: TRBJ2-3; cdr3_nt: TGTGCCACCTCCTTAATGCGGGGAGATACGCAGTATTTT; cdr3_aa: CATSLMRGDTQYF
v_call: TRBV7-2; clone_size: few; d_call: TRBD1; j_call: TRBJ1-2; cdr3_nt: TGTGCCAGCAGTCTACAGGGGCTTAACTATGGCTACACCTTC; cdr3_aa: CASSLQGLNYGYTF
v_call: TRBV12-3/TRBV12-4; clone_size: .; d_call: .; j_call: TRBJ2-2; cdr3_nt: TGTGCCAGCTCAGTCCCCGGGGAGCTGTTTTTT; cdr3_aa: CASSVPGELFF
v_call: TRBV5-1; clone_size: many; d_call: .; j_call: TRBJ2-3; cdr3_nt: TGCGCCAGCAGACCGGACTCTAGCACAGATACGCAGTATTTT; cdr3_aa: CASRPDSSTDTQYF
v_call: TRBV28; clone_size: .; d_call: TRBD1; j_call: TRBJ2-1; cdr3_nt: TGTGCCAGCAGTTTGATAGGACAGGCAGGCTACAATGAGCAGTTCTTC; cdr3_aa: CASSLIGQAGYNEQFF
v_call: TRBV5-1; clone_size: .; d_call: .; j_call: TRBJ1-4; cdr3_nt: TGCGCCAGCAGCATGGGCAGTTCGGGCGAAAAACTGTTTTTT; cdr3_aa: CASSMGSSGEKLFF
v_call: TRBV9; clone_size: .; d_call: .; j_call: TRBJ1-2; cdr3_nt: TGTGCCAGCAGCGCTGACAGCTATGGCTACACCTTC; cdr3_aa: CASSADSYGYTF
v_call: TRBV6-5; clone_size: few; d_call: .; j_call: TRBJ1-1; cdr3_nt: TGTGCCAGCAGTCCCACAGGAGTAAGAACTGAAGCTTTCTTT; cdr3_aa: CASSPTGVRTEAFF
v_call: TRBV7-3; clone_size: .; d_call: TRBD2; j_call: TRBJ2-1; cdr3_nt: TGTGCCAGCAGCATAAGCGGGGCCCACTACAATGAGCAGTTCTTC; cdr3_aa: CASSISGAHYNEQFF
v_call: TRBV12-3/TRBV12-4; clone_size: .; d_call: TRBD1; j_call: TRBJ1-4; cdr3_nt: TGTGCCAGCAGTTTGGCCGGGACAGGGGGGCATTTT; cdr3_aa: CASSLAGTGGHF
v_call: TRBV4-1; clone_size: few; d_call: .; j_call: TRBJ1-5; cdr3_nt: TGCGCCAGCAGGGAGAGGGACGTTAGCAATCAGCCCCAGCATTTT; cdr3_aa: CASRERDVSNQPQHF
v_call: TRBV10-3; clone_size: few; d_call: .; j_call: TRBJ2-3; cdr3_nt: TGTGCCATCAGTCTGGGGGGAGCGCGGGCAGATACGCAGTATTTT; cdr3_aa: CAISLGGARADTQYF
v_call: TRBV27; clone_size: .; d_call: .; j_call: TRBJ2-5; cdr3_nt: TGTGCCAGCGGTCGATTCCAAGAGACCCAGTACTTC; cdr3_aa: CASGRFQETQYF
v_call: TRBV7-9; clone_size: .; d_call: .; j_call: TRBJ2-4; cdr3_nt: TGTGCCAGCAGCCAGGGTGGAACAGGGGCCAAAAACATTCAGTACTTC; cdr3_aa: CASSQGGTGAKNIQYF
v_call: TRBV4-1; clone_size: few; d_call: .; j_call: TRBJ2-2; cdr3_nt: TGCGCCAGCAGCCAAAGGGGGGGCCCGGTGAGCACCGGGGAGCTGTTTTTT; cdr3_aa: CASSQRGGPVSTGELFF
v_call: TRBV3-1; clone_size: few; d_call: TRBD1; j_call: TRBJ1-2; cdr3_nt: TGTGCCAGCAGCCCCGCCCAGGGGGCTGGCTACACCTTC; cdr3_aa: CASSPAQGAGYTF